A single sample gave rise to the 25 T cell receptor beta chains below, sequenced in a study of response to subunit inactivated influenza vaccine. TCRdb called the RT-PCR reads again in MiXCR, with one record for every CDR3 protein. The sample consists of about 500,000 distinct CDR3 sequences, more than 15% of them appearing once. The source material was CD4+ T cells sorted from PBMCs, sampled roughly 24 months after vaccination. The receptors stem from a man between 45 and 75 years old who received an inactivated influenza vaccine.

This clonotype has only a few counts. In DNA, the CDR3 is TGTGCCAGCAGACCGCGGGACAGGGTCGATGAGCAGTTCTTC. It translates to CASRPRDRVDEQFF. This chain uses TRBV12-3 or TRBV12-4 with TRBJ2-1; the match to TRBD1 covers 9 bases. This CDR3 contains 14 residues. J lost 8 bases, V lost 6 bases, and 8 bases had no gene match.

The chain is built from TRBV12-3 or TRBV12-4 and TRBJ2-4; a weak D match, TRBD1 (5 bases). CDR3 length: 12 residues. The germline V and J ends were trimmed by 5 bases and 5 bases, with 7 bases remaining between them. CDR3 protein: CASSPTENIQYF. The CDR3 nucleotides read TGTGCCAGCAGTCCGACAGAAAACATTCAGTACTTC.

This clonotype was observed a handful of times. V is TRBV20-1 and J is TRBJ2-5, with 8 bases lining up with TRBD1. CDR1 DFQATT and CDR2 SNEGSKA come from the germline V gene (reference sequence). The CDR3 is made up of 13 amino acids. Germline trimming cut 4 bases from V and 5 bases from J; bases unmatched to any gene: 6. The CDR3 DNA sequence: TGCAGTGCTATCCGACAGGGGCGGGAGACCCAGTACTTC. Translation: CSAIRQGRETQYF.

This clonotype turned up a few times. The V gene is TRBV7-2, the J gene TRBJ2-3, with TRBD2 matching 14 bases. V shed 1 base, J shed 8 bases, and the junction held 2 bases outside the gene matches. Germline V CDR1 and CDR2: SGHTA, FQGNSA. The CDR3 sequence is 15 residues long. Here the CDR3 DNA reads TGTGCCAGCAGCTTAGGCGGACTAGCGGGGGGTACGCAGTATTTT. This gives the protein CASSLGGLAGGTQYF.

This clonotype has ten or more counts. The chain is built from TRBV7-2 and TRBJ2-3, with no clear D. Germline loops: CDR1 SGHTA, CDR2 FQGNSA. V gave up 2 bases and J gave up 4 bases, with 10 bases separating them. The CDR3 has 14 residues. The CDR3: CASSLTRGPDTQYF. The CDR3 coding sequence is TGTGCCAGCAGCTTAACTCGTGGCCCAGATACGCAGTATTTT. The whole variable domain, remainder taken from reference TRBV7-2 and TRBJ2-3, is GAGVSQSPSNKVTEKGKDVELRCDPISGHTALYWYRQSLGQGLEFLIYFQGNSAPDKSGLPSDRFSAERTGGSVSTLTIQRTQQEDSAVYLCASSLTRGPDTQYFGPGTRLTVL.

The chain carries TRBV7-8 and TRBJ2-3; the match to TRBD2 covers 7 bases. J gave up 6 bases and V 0 bases, and 9 bases lay outside the gene matches. Germline V CDR1 and CDR2: SGHVS, FQNEAQ. The CDR3 runs 16 residues. As DNA, the CDR3 is TGTGCCAGCAGCTTAGCGAGTGGAGCGGGGTTGGATACGCAGTATTTT. Its translation is CASSLASGAGLDTQYF.

The rearrangement uses TRBV28 and TRBJ2-7; no clear D gene. Germline loops: CDR1 MDHEN, CDR2 SYDVKM. This CDR3 region has 13 residues. V lost 4 bases to trimming and J lost 6 bases, with 13 bases between them. CDR3 in amino acids: CASSSPGYGEQYF. The CDR3 DNA reads as TGTGCCAGCAGTTCACCTGGTTACGGCGAGCAGTACTTC.

J is TRBJ1-6 and V is TRBV5-1; D uncertain. CDR3 length: 17 residues. The V and J ends lost 2 bases and 0 bases respectively, with 12 bases between them. Germline V gene lookup returns CDR1 SGHRS and CDR2 YFSETQ. This CDR3 is CASSLQHPSSYNSPLHF. CDR3 DNA sequence: TGCGCCAGCAGCTTACAACATCCGAGCTCCTATAATTCACCCCTCCACTTT.

This clonotype was observed a handful of times. The chain carries TRBV29-1 and TRBJ1-5; 7 bases line up with TRBD1. V lost 7 bases and J lost 7; bases outside the gene matches: 13. Germline CDR1 is SQVTM and CDR2 is ANQGSEA. The CDR3 has 14 residues. DNA of the CDR3: TGCAGCGCCGGAGGAGGGGGCTTCGGGCAGCCCCAGCATTTT. Its protein product is CSAGGGGFGQPQHF. Together with reference TRBV29-1 and TRBJ1-5, the CDR3 gives the full variable domain: SAVISQKPSRDICQRGTSLTIQCQVDSQVTMMFWYRQQPGQSLTLIATANQGSEATYESGFVIDKFPISRPNLTFSTLTVSNMSPEDSSIYLCSAGGGGFGQPQHFGDGTRLSIL.

This chain connects TRBV6-4 to TRBJ2-3; either TRBD1 or TRBD2 may supply D (6 bases each). The CDR3 is 15 amino acids. Trimming took 10 bases from V and 2 from J, leaving 19 bases between them. Per the germline V gene, CDR1 is MRHNA and CDR2 is SNTAGT. The CDR3: CATGLGGQFTDTQYF. CDR3 nucleotide sequence: TGTGCCACCGGCCTGGGGGGCCAATTCACAGATACGCAGTATTTT.

This clonotype was detected a few times. This sequence joins TRBV12-3 or TRBV12-4 and TRBJ1-2; tentative D call: TRBD1 (6 bases). This CDR3 contains 19 residues. Trimming pared 4 bases from V and 1 base from J, leaving 25 bases between. CDR3 nucleotides: TGTGCCAGCAGTTGGTCCAGGAGGGGGATTCCTCTTTATAACTATGGCTACACCTTC. This gives the protein CASSWSRRGIPLYNYGYTF.

In its sample, this clonotype was seen a few times. This chain links TRBV5-5 with TRBJ2-7, with TRBD2 as a possible D gene (5 bases). Between the trimmed V and J ends, which lost 2 bases and 4 bases, there was a span of 13 bases. Looked up from germline, CDR1 is SGHKS and CDR2 is YYEKEE (reference sequence). There are 14 residues in the CDR3. CDR3 region: CASSLSGVAYEQYF. DNA of the CDR3: TGTGCCAGCAGCTTATCTGGGGTAGCGTACGAGCAGTACTTC.

The J gene is TRBJ2-1, the V gene TRBV7-2; D is perhaps TRBD2 (7 bases). Germline V gene sequence: CDR1 SGHTA, CDR2 FQGNSA. With 5 bases removed from V and 5 bases from J, the gap between germline ends came to 13 bases. The CDR3 contains 14 residues. CDR3 loop: CASSPSGGHNEQFF. As DNA, the CDR3 is TGTGCCAGCAGCCCCTCGGGGGGCCACAATGAGCAGTTCTTC.

V usage is TRBV11-2 and J usage is TRBJ1-3; no firm D call. The V end lost 1 base, the J end lost 0 bases, and 7 bases lay between the germline ends. The CDR3 spans 15 residues. Germline CDR1 reads SGHAT; CDR2 reads FQNNGV. CDR3 coding DNA: TGTGCCAGCAGCTTAGGGATAAACTCTGGAAACACCATATATTTT. As protein: CASSLGINSGNTIYF.

The chain couples TRBV7-2 to TRBJ2-1; 8 bases map to TRBD2. The V gene end was trimmed by 6 bases and the J gene end by 9 bases; junction bases not matched to a gene: 7. This CDR3 has 13 residues. In germline, CDR1 is SGHTA, CDR2 FQGNSA. CDR3 protein: CASSGLAGTEQFF. CDR3 DNA sequence: TGTGCCAGCAGTGGACTAGCAGGAACTGAGCAGTTCTTC.

The rearrangement joins TRBV6-6 to TRBJ1-6; D call uncertain. The germline CDR1 and CDR2 sequences are MNHNY and SVGAGI (reference sequence). Trimming pared 3 bases from V and 8 bases from J, leaving 5 bases between. The CDR3 is 12 amino acids. CDR3 sequence: CASSYGDSPLHF. The CDR3 bases are TGTGCCAGCAGTTATGGTGATTCACCCCTCCACTTT.

This clonotype was recorded many times. The chain has TRBV12-3 or TRBV12-4 and TRBJ1-1; a possible D gene is TRBD1 (5 bases). The ends were cut back, 6 bases at V and 1 base at J, with 12 bases in the middle. The CDR3 sequence is 14 residues long. CDR3 in amino acids: CASSRTGENTEAFF. As DNA, the CDR3 is TGTGCCAGCAGCAGAACAGGAGAGAACACTGAAGCTTTCTTT.

The table lists this clonotype with a few counts. The V and J genes are TRBV27 and TRBJ2-3; 10 positions match TRBD2. Germline V gives CDR1 MNHEY, CDR2 SMNVEV (reference sequence). V gave up 4 bases and J gave up 3 bases; unmatched junction bases: 4. The CDR3 length is 15 residues. CDR3 region: CASSSSGRATDTQYF. CDR3 DNA: TGTGCCAGCAGTTCCAGCGGGAGGGCTACAGATACGCAGTATTTT.

The chain recombines TRBV5-1 with TRBJ2-7; TRBD1 matches 9 bases. This CDR3 spans 15 amino acids. Germline V lookup: CDR1 SGHRS, CDR2 YFSETQ. Trimming at V came to 3 bases and at J to 5 bases, leaving 9 bases not matched to a gene. CDR3 sequence reads: CASSSGTGTGHEQYF. CDR3 in DNA: TGCGCCAGCAGCTCCGGGACAGGGACGGGGCACGAGCAGTACTTC.

This clonotype appeared a few times. The CDR3 is CAISESTYQETQYF. Here the CDR3 DNA reads TGTGCCATCAGTGAGTCGACATACCAAGAGACCCAGTACTTC. The V gene is TRBV10-3, the J gene TRBJ2-5, with D uncertain. From germline, CDR1 is ENHRY and CDR2 SYGVKD. V gave up 0 bases and J gave up 0 bases, with 5 bases separating them. This CDR3 has 14 amino acids.

The CDR3 reads CASSQLWAYNEQFF. In nucleotides, the CDR3 is TGTGCCAGCAGCCAGCTGTGGGCCTACAATGAGCAGTTCTTC. The chain is built from TRBV3-1 and TRBJ2-1; no reliable D call. Germline CDR1 is LGHDT and CDR2 is YNNKEL (reference sequence). V was cut by 3 bases and J by 2 bases, with 8 bases left in between. The CDR3 is 14 amino acids.

This clonotype has just a few counts. The chain couples TRBV10-3 to TRBJ2-5; 9 bases map to TRBD2. After removal of 4 bases from V and 2 bases from J, the junction contained 8 bases not matched to a gene. Per germline, CDR1 ENHRY and CDR2 SYGVKD. The CDR3 has 16 residues. CDR3 sequence (DNA): TGTGCCATCAGTGCTCGGCTAGCGGGAAAACAAGAGACCCAGTACTTC. It is translated as CAISARLAGKQETQYF.

The chain is built from TRBV5-1 and TRBJ2-5, with TRBD2 identical over 10 bases. V gave up 7 bases and J gave up 2 bases; unmatched junction bases: 8. The V gene's germline CDR1 is SGHRS and CDR2 YFSETQ. The CDR3 has 15 amino acids. The CDR3 DNA sequence: TGCGCCAGCTCCCCGCTAGCGGGGGAACAAGAGACCCAGTACTTC. Encoded protein: CASSPLAGEQETQYF.

This clonotype was recorded at least ten times. The chain has TRBV25-1 and TRBJ1-2; no clear D. CDR3 length equals 12 residues. Trimming left V 4 bases short and J 3 bases short, with 6 bases between. Germline CDR1 and CDR2: MGHDK and SYGVNS. The CDR3: CASSVADYGYTF. The CDR3, as DNA: TGTGCCAGCAGTGTTGCAGACTATGGCTACACCTTC.

This clonotype was observed at least ten times. This chain links TRBV5-1 with TRBJ2-1; D is possibly TRBD1 (6 bases). The CDR3 spans 14 residues. Germline V gene data show CDR1 as SGHRS and CDR2 as YFSETQ. The V end lost 2 bases, the J end lost 5 bases, and 11 bases lay between the germline ends. The CDR3 region has the DNA TGCGCCAGCAGCTTTAGGACAGTGAACAATGAGCAGTTCTTC. It translates to CASSFRTVNNEQFF. Combining the CDR3 with reference TRBV5-1 and TRBJ2-1 gives the whole variable domain KAGVTQTPRYLIKTRGQQVTLSCSPISGHRSVSWYQQTPGQGLQFLFEYFSETQRNKGNFPGRFSGRQFSNSRSEMNVSTLELGDSALYLCASSFRTVNNEQFFGPGTRLTVL.